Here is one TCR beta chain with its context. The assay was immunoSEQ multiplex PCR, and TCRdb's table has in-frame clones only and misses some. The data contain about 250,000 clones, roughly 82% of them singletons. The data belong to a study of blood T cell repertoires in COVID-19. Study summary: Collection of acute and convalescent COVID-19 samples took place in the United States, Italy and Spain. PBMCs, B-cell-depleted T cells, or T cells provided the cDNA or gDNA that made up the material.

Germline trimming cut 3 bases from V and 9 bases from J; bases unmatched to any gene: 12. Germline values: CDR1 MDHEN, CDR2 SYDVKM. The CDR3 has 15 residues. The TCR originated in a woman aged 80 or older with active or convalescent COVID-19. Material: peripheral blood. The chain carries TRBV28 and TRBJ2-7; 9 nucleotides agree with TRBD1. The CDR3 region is CASSFVSGTGSRQYF. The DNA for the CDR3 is TGTGCCAGCAGTTTCGTGAGCGGGACAGGGTCCCGGCAGTACTTC.